The source of this TCR beta chain is a study of persistence of HIV-infected CD4 T cells (TCRdb year 2020). Turning to the overall study: The median time participants had been on suppressive ART was about eight years. Peripheral blood samples of up to about 200 mL were taken at multiple time points, with the exception of two participants who underwent leukapheresis at a single time point. The clonality of all cells in each sorted population was assessed by TCRbeta sequencing, whereas the clonality of infected cells was assessed by proviral sequencing. In the cross-participant TCR cluster analysis, eight or nine participants were included for CMV and 6 or 7 participants were included for Gag. Anti-CD3/anti-CD28 stimulation activated a higher proportion of cells, with a lower memory fraction, than antigen stimulation. The study isolated CMV- and HIV-1 Gag-responding CD4+ T cells from ART-treated individuals to examine antigen-driven clonal expansion of HIV-1-infected cells. Results the study describes overall, beyond this receptor: Restriction of bulk TCR analyses to the rare CMV-responding cells that actually carried HIV-1 proviruses was not possible. Within the same sorted populations, TCR oligoclonality correlated with proviral oligoclonality. Significantly lower TCRbeta richness was observed in CMV- and Gag-responding cells than in anti-CD3/anti-CD28-responding cells, and higher oligoclonality was observed in CMV-responding cells than in CD3/CD28-stimulated and Gag-responding cells. Antigen-responding cells were enriched for degenerate expanded CDR3beta sequences, which suggests convergent selection of CD4+ responses to CMV and Gag. Few individuals were included in the study, and only a limited range of antigens was tested.

Reading the label with the study, this specimen's treatment or condition is: suppressive antiretroviral therapy. As a nonspecific positive control representing the CD4+ T cell repertoire, the cells were stimulated with anti-CD3/anti-CD28 magnetic beads. Sorting of responding CD4+ T cells was based on upregulation of both CD40 ligand and CD69. HIV-1-infected adults in whom suppressive ART had been started during chronic infection were enrolled as participants. For at least 4 years, the participants' plasma HIV-1 RNA had been undetectable, below 50 copies/mL. To be included, a participant needed positive CMV serology and a CD4+ T cell count above 400 cells/uL. Before stimulation, PBMCs were isolated using density centrifugation and then depleted of CD8+ T cells. Stimulation of CD8-depleted PBMCs was carried out for approximately 17 hours with anti-CD28/CD49d costimulation, CD40-blocking antibody and enfuvirtide, to prevent new infections. Cell sorting was done on a Beckman Coulter MoFlo Legacy or XDP sorter, and dead cells were excluded with propidium iodide. The QIAamp DNA Mini Kit was used for genomic DNA extraction from samples above one million cells, and the Quick-DNA Microprep Kit was used otherwise.

From the cysteine up to the phenylalanine, the CDR3 has a length of 15 residues. CDR3 DNA is the only sequence kept; it has 45 bases, read in frame from the first base. After removal of 4 bases from V and 4 bases from J, the junction retains 6 bases not matched to a gene. CDR1 is given as SGHTS and CDR2 as YDEGEE, both from the germline V gene. Turning to this clone: Which antigen it targets is not known. It has no much larger one-base neighbor in the sample; base qualities were not kept.

The immunoSEQ hsTCRB assay version 4 in survey mode was used to sequence TCRbeta repertoires from genomic DNA. Genomic DNA was diluted to around 9.2 ng/uL, using up to 1 ug per sample for TCRbeta sequencing. Per the authors' processing: TCRbeta data analysis was done in ImmunoSeq Analyzer 3.0, and diversity was calculated on productive nucleotide rearrangements. Lower-bound TCR diversity was estimated with the improved Chao index, and clonality with the Gini coefficient using the Immunarch R package. When different nucleotide rearrangements encoded the same CDR3beta amino acid sequence, each rearrangement was treated as a distinct clonotype. Differential abundance analysis found TCRbeta sequences that were significantly enriched in antigen-responding cells compared with anti-CD3/anti-CD28-activated cells. GLIPH2 grouped TCRs by predicted peptide-MHC specificity, both within each participant and across combined participant data sets. TCRdb's version of the immuneACCESS table is confined to in-frame rearrangements and falls short of the full clone set. An unresolved V gene accounts for under half of the shortfall where checked; the remainder is of unknown origin. V, J and clone size derive from that table, while D and trimming were established from the DNA sequence. For this sample there are around 35,000 clones; 87% appear just once. The leading ten clones occupy about 1.3% of the sample.

Here the sequenced sample was CD4+ T cells sorted from PBMCs after roughly 20-hour stimulation, taken from a patient who received antiretroviral therapy. In light of the paper, this sample's cell subset or site label describes: CD40L+CD69+ CD4 T cells responding to anti-CD3/anti-CD28 beads, representing the overall repertoire. This clonotype was obtained from an adult man with HIV who was CMV-seropositive. The sequence links TRBV5-8 to TRBJ2-1; TRBD1 agrees with 9 junctional bases. The base sequence is TGTGCCAGCAGCCTCCTGGGACAGGGTTACAATGAGCAGTTCTTC. Translated, it gives CASSLLGQGYNEQFF.